The 32 T cell receptor beta chains below all came from one sample that was sequenced in a study of T cell changes during pregnancy in multiple sclerosis. The data were produced by immunoSEQ multiplex PCR, yet TCRdb's version contains in-frame clones alone and is incomplete. The sample includes about 80,000 clones, around nine tenths of them seen just once. The material was CD4+ T cells from peripheral blood mononuclear cells, obtained before pregnancy. The receptors come from a female donor with multiple sclerosis, enrolled in a pregnancy study.

The chain's CDR3 is CASSIEPGASTDTQYF. The CDR3 bases are TGTGCCAGTAGTATAGAGCCTGGGGCTAGCACAGATACGCAGTATTTT. J is TRBJ2-3 and V is TRBV19, with D possibly TRBD1 on 5 matching bases. V lost 0 bases to trimming and J lost 0 bases, with 10 bases between them. In germline, CDR1 is LNHDA, CDR2 SQIVND (reference sequence). The CDR3 extends over 16 amino acids.

This clone showed up just once. The chain links TRBV5-6 to TRBJ2-1; 12 bases fit TRBD2. Germline V CDR1 and CDR2: SGHDT, YYEEEE. J lost 4 bases, V lost 0 bases, and 2 bases had no gene match. There are 16 residues in the CDR3. CDR3 bases: TGTGCCAGCAGCTTGGCCGGGACTAGCGGGTACAATGAGCAGTTCTTC. Translated: CASSLAGTSGYNEQFF.

The rearrangement links TRBV4-1 to TRBJ2-5; TRBD2 might be the D (5 bases). Germline V CDR1 and CDR2: MGHRA, YSYEKL. The CDR3 covers 16 residues. The V end was cut by 1 base, the J end by 7 bases, with 19 bases between. In DNA form, the CDR3 reads TGCGCCAGCAGCCAAGTCCTGGACTCAAGTTGGGGGACCCAGTACTTC. It specifies CASSQVLDSSWGTQYF.

This chain connects TRBV5-1 to TRBJ1-5; 7 bases are a match to TRBD1. The CDR3 extends over 15 amino acids. V was pared by 1 base and J by 3 bases, with 4 bases of the junction left unmatched. CDR1 SGHRS and CDR2 YFSETQ come from the germline V gene. The CDR3 DNA reads TGCGCCAGCAGCTTGTCCGGGACAGTCAATCAGCCCCAGCATTTT. Encoded protein: CASSLSGTVNQPQHF.

This clone has a single count. J is TRBJ1-2 and V is TRBV7-3; D is possibly TRBD1 (5 bases). Germline CDR1 SGHTA, CDR2 FQGTGA. Trimming left V 0 bases short and J 5 bases short, with 13 bases between. CDR3 length: 15 amino acids. The CDR3 loop is CASSLTSGAEYGYTF. The DNA for the CDR3 is TGTGCCAGCAGCTTAACATCTGGGGCGGAATATGGCTACACCTTC.

This clone came up once. The gene calls are TRBV6-5 and TRBJ2-2, with 7 bases fitting TRBD1. Germline lookup yields CDR1 MNHEY and CDR2 SVGAGI. Trimming cost V 6 bases and J 6 bases; bases outside gene matches: 10. The CDR3 loop spans 15 amino acids. As DNA, the CDR3 is TGTGCCAGCAGCCGATCTACAGGGGTGGCCGGGGAGCTGTTTTTT. Its translation is CASSRSTGVAGELFF.

The chain joins TRBV7-3 to TRBJ2-1; TRBD2 matches 10 bases. V was clipped by 5 bases and J by 0 bases; unmatched bases: 4. Per the germline V gene, CDR1 is SGHTA and CDR2 is FQGTGA. This CDR3 contains 16 residues. The CDR3 here is CASSPAGGSSYNEQFF. The CDR3 DNA reads as TGTGCCAGCAGCCCAGCGGGGGGGAGCTCCTACAATGAGCAGTTCTTC.

This chain uses TRBV5-5 with TRBJ2-7; TRBD2 matches 11 bases. From germline, CDR1 is SGHKS and CDR2 YYEKEE (reference sequence). The CDR3 loop spans 16 amino acids. The J segment lost 1 base and the V segment lost 6 bases, leaving 9 bases of the junction unmatched. CDR3 region: CASTPGLAVNSYEQYF. The CDR3 coding sequence is TGTGCCAGCACCCCGGGACTAGCGGTTAATTCCTACGAGCAGTACTTC. Variable domain in full (rest from reference TRBV5-5 and TRBJ2-7): DAGVTQSPTHLIKTRGQQVTLRCSPISGHKSVSWYQQVLGQGPQFIFQYYEKEERGRGNFPDRFSARQFPNYSSELNVNALLLGDSALYLCASTPGLAVNSYEQYFGPGTRLTVT.

The chain is built from TRBV2 and TRBJ1-5, with 9 bases lining up with TRBD1. CDR1 is SNHLY, CDR2 FYNNEI, per germline. The CDR3 is made up of 14 amino acids. Trimming at V came to 6 bases and at J to 5 bases, leaving 5 bases not matched to a gene. CDR3: CASSTRQGDQPQHF. CDR3 DNA: TGTGCCAGCAGCACCCGACAGGGGGATCAGCCCCAGCATTTT.

The V and J genes are TRBV6-5 and TRBJ2-7; 7 nucleotides line up with TRBD1. The germline V gene has CDR1 MNHEY and CDR2 SVGAGI. V was pared by 3 bases and J by 0 bases, with 8 bases of the junction left unmatched. The length of the CDR3 is 16 residues. CDR3 coding DNA: TGTGCCAGCAGTTATACCGGGACAGCGGACTCCTACGAGCAGTACTTC. Translated: CASSYTGTADSYEQYF.

The chain uses TRBV14 and TRBJ1-2; D is perhaps TRBD1 (5 bases). Germline V gene data show CDR1 as SGHDN and CDR2 as FVKESK. The V end lost 8 bases, the J end lost 4 bases, and 14 bases lay between the germline ends. The CDR3 runs to 13 residues. The DNA of the CDR3 is TGTGCCAGCGGACTAACAGGCGTCTATGGCTACACCTTC. It yields the protein CASGLTGVYGYTF.

This clone was seen a few times. DNA of the CDR3: TGTGCCAGCTCACCCCGAGGGTTGGAAAGTGGTGAGCAGTACTTC. Protein: CASSPRGLESGEQYF. V and J are TRBV18 and TRBJ2-7; D is perhaps TRBD2 (5 bases). V was pared by 3 bases and J by 7 bases, with 19 bases between. This CDR3 is 15 amino acids long. From germline, CDR1 is KGHSH and CDR2 LQKENI.

This chain joins TRBV2 and TRBJ2-7, with 7 bases identical to TRBD2. CDR1 and CDR2 from the germline V gene are SNHLY and FYNNEI. The CDR3 length is 13 residues. V lost 4 bases and J lost 6; bases outside the gene matches: 6. The CDR3 is CASSGAGLPEQYF. The CDR3 coding sequence is TGTGCCAGCAGTGGGGCGGGACTACCCGAGCAGTACTTC.

The table lists this clone with a few counts. The V and J genes are TRBV15 and TRBJ1-2; D uncertain. The germline V and J ends were trimmed by 3 bases and 8 bases, with 10 bases remaining between them. CDR3 length equals 12 residues. Germline lookup yields CDR1 LNHNV and CDR2 YYDKDF (reference sequence). As DNA, the CDR3 is TGTGCCACCAGCAGCGGAGAGGGAGGCTACACCTTC. Protein: CATSSGEGGYTF.

This chain uses TRBV29-1 with TRBJ2-5, with D perhaps TRBD2 (5 bases). V was cut by 7 bases and J by 2 bases, with 5 bases left in between. CDR1 SQVTM and CDR2 ANQGSEA come from the germline V gene. CDR3 size: 10 residues. The CDR3 protein is CSGGQETQYF. CDR3 bases: TGCAGCGGAGGGCAAGAGACCCAGTACTTC.

The chain combines TRBV19 with TRBJ2-7; maybe TRBD1 (5 bases). CDR3 length: 14 amino acids. V shed 6 bases and J shed 2 bases, with 14 bases lying between them. CDR1 is LNHDA and CDR2 is SQIVND in the germline V gene (reference sequence). The CDR3 bases are TGTGCCAGTAGCCCTCAGGGTATTGCCTACGAGCAGTACTTC. Translation gives CASSPQGIAYEQYF.

The chain is built from TRBV19 and TRBJ2-7; 12 bases line up with TRBD1. With V trimmed by 10 bases and J by 11 bases, 9 bases remained unmatched. The germline V gene has CDR1 LNHDA and CDR2 SQIVND (reference sequence). The CDR3 is made up of 12 amino acids. The CDR3 is CATRGQGASKYF. CDR3 DNA: TGTGCCACTAGGGGACAGGGGGCTTCCAAGTACTTC. Looking up the rest from reference TRBV19 and TRBJ2-7 gives the full variable domain: DGGITQSPKYLFRKEGQNVTLSCEQNLNHDAMYWYRQDPGQGLRLIYYSQIVNDFQKGDIAEGYSVSREKKESFPLTVTSAQKNPTAFYLCATRGQGASKYFGPGTRLTVT.

CDR3 sequence reads: CASSNGGQLYEQYF. The DNA for the CDR3 is TGTGCCAGCAGTAACGGAGGACAGCTCTACGAGCAGTACTTC. This sequence joins TRBV11-2 and TRBJ2-7, with D perhaps TRBD1 (6 bases). V was shortened by 6 bases and J by 3 bases, with 15 bases between the two germline ends. The CDR3 length is 14 residues. Germline V gene lookup returns CDR1 SGHAT and CDR2 FQNNGV.

This chain uses TRBV27 with TRBJ2-1; TRBD2 matches at 14 bases. J lost 10 bases, V lost 7 bases, and 9 bases had no gene match. Germline CDR1 and CDR2: MNHEY and SMNVEV (reference sequence). This CDR3 contains 15 residues. Here the CDR3 DNA reads TGTGCCAGCAAGTTCTCGGGACTAGCGGGAGTCGAGCAGTTCTTC. Protein: CASKFSGLAGVEQFF.

The V gene is TRBV27, the J gene TRBJ2-7, with D possibly matching TRBD2 (5 bases). V was shortened by 5 bases and J by 2 bases, with 16 bases between the two germline ends. CDR3 length: 15 residues. Per germline, CDR1 MNHEY and CDR2 SMNVEV (reference sequence). This CDR3 reads CASSPKGGLAYEQYF. CDR3 sequence (DNA): TGTGCCAGCAGTCCCAAAGGAGGATTAGCCTACGAGCAGTACTTC.

J is TRBJ2-3 and V is TRBV10-1, with 10 bases matching TRBD2. Germline assignment: CDR1 WNHNN and CDR2 SYGVQD (reference sequence). The length of the CDR3 is 18 residues. Trimming took 0 bases from V and 0 from J; bases not matched to a gene: 6. The CDR3 spells CASSESAGGPASTDTQYF. The CDR3 coding sequence is TGCGCCAGCAGTGAGTCAGCGGGAGGGCCAGCTAGCACAGATACGCAGTATTTT.

This chain joins TRBV19 and TRBJ1-4; 7 bases fit TRBD1. Losses at the gene ends were 7 bases for V and 5 bases for J; bases not matched to a gene: 4. Germline V gene lookup returns CDR1 LNHDA and CDR2 SQIVND (reference sequence). The CDR3 spans 13 residues. The CDR3 protein is CASKPTGNEKLFF. The CDR3 DNA follows: TGTGCCAGTAAACCGACAGGGAATGAAAAACTGTTTTTT.

The rearrangement uses TRBV7-2 and TRBJ1-1; 9 positions match TRBD1. CDR1 and CDR2 from the germline V gene are SGHTA and FQGNSA. V lost 8 bases and J lost 1; bases outside the gene matches: 2. CDR3 length equals 13 residues. The CDR3 sequence is CASSGQGNTEAFF. The CDR3, as DNA: TGTGCCAGCTCGGGACAGGGGAACACTGAAGCTTTCTTT.

The gene calls are TRBV5-8 and TRBJ2-5; TRBD2 matches 8 bases. J lost 0 bases, V lost 1 base, and 5 bases had no gene match. Germline assignment: CDR1 SGHTS and CDR2 YDEGEE. The CDR3 covers 16 residues. The CDR3 here is CASSLRSSGYQETQYF. The CDR3 DNA follows: TGTGCCAGCAGCTTGAGGTCTAGCGGGTACCAAGAGACCCAGTACTTC.

This clone appeared a single time. The rearrangement links TRBV27 to TRBJ2-7; 11 bases fit TRBD1. CDR3 length: 16 residues. The germline V gene has CDR1 MNHEY and CDR2 SMNVEV (reference sequence). Trimming removed 0 bases from V and 6 bases from J; junction bases left unmatched: 7. This CDR3 is CASSLSGTGGWGEQYF. The CDR3 DNA follows: TGTGCCAGCAGTTTATCGGGGACAGGGGGTTGGGGCGAGCAGTACTTC.

This chain connects TRBV28 to TRBJ1-5; weak D call: TRBD1 (6 bases). Trimming removed 7 bases from V and 3 bases from J, with 13 bases in between. Germline loops: CDR1 MDHEN, CDR2 SYDVKM. The CDR3 is made up of 14 amino acids. This chain's CDR3 is CASKLGGSNQPQHF. CDR3 coding DNA: TGTGCCAGCAAATTAGGGGGTTCCAATCAGCCCCAGCATTTT.

The CDR3, as DNA: TGTGCCAGCAGCTCACTAGCGGGAGGCACAGATACGCAGTATTTT. It codes for CASSSLAGGTDTQYF. V usage is TRBV7-3 and J usage is TRBJ2-3, with TRBD2 matching 11 bases. This CDR3 is built from 15 residues. Losses at the gene ends were 4 bases for V and 1 base for J; bases not matched to a gene: 1. Germline V gives CDR1 SGHTA, CDR2 FQGTGA.

This chain connects TRBV7-7 to TRBJ2-5, with 9 nucleotides matching TRBD1. The CDR3 is made up of 13 amino acids. The J segment lost 7 bases and the V segment lost 6 bases, leaving 6 bases of the junction unmatched. The germline CDR1 and CDR2 sequences are SSHAT and FNYEAQ (reference sequence). The CDR3 protein is CASSRDRDSTQYF. In DNA, the CDR3 is TGTGCCAGCAGTCGGGACAGGGACTCGACCCAGTACTTC.

Concerning this clone itself: The conserved phenylalanine or tryptophan is not found at the CDR3 terminus, so this likely reflects a read error. The DNA is omitted, as the CDR3 cannot be located on it reliably, and the CDR3 follows TCRdb's listing. The rearrangement joins TRBV28 to TRBJ1-2. Germline V CDR1 and CDR2: MDHEN, SYDVKM. Inclusive of both ends, the CDR3 amounts to 12 amino acids. The CDR3 reads CASSFRDFSPLY.

The chain is built from TRBV5-6 and TRBJ2-1; no reliable D call. V lost 3 bases and J lost 6, with 16 bases in between. Germline CDR1 and CDR2: SGHDT and YYEEEE. The CDR3 contains 15 residues. The CDR3 protein is CASSYVVSLGNEQFF. The CDR3 coding sequence is TGTGCCAGCAGCTACGTGGTTAGCCTTGGCAATGAGCAGTTCTTC.

The chain links TRBV7-2 to TRBJ2-1, with TRBD2 matching over 10 bases. V was clipped by 2 bases and J by 6 bases; unmatched bases: 4. The CDR3 sequence is 15 residues long. The germline CDR1 and CDR2 sequences are SGHTA and FQGNSA. The CDR3 loop is CASSLSLAGSNEQFF. CDR3 nucleotides: TGTGCCAGCAGCTTATCACTAGCGGGGTCCAATGAGCAGTTCTTC.

The V and J genes are TRBV19 and TRBJ2-7; possible D gene TRBD1, 6 bases. CDR3 size: 15 residues. Per the germline V gene, CDR1 is LNHDA and CDR2 is SQIVND (reference sequence). Trimming shortened V by 6 bases and J by 4 bases, and 19 bases separated the two germline ends. For the CDR3, the DNA is TGTGCCAGTAGACCGACAGGCCCCGACGGGTACGAGCAGTACTTC. Its translation is CASRPTGPDGYEQYF.